The clone carrying this T cell receptor beta chain was recorded a few times. The antigen is not known. TCR alpha and TCR beta cDNA libraries carrying sample barcodes and UMIs came from 5'RACE with constant-segment primers. MiXCR, run by TCRdb on the 5' RACE reads, gives a single entry per CDR3 protein. The sample lists some 350,000 distinct CDR3 sequences; more than 15% were seen once. The sample comes from a study of T-cell memory formation after mild COVID-19. General observations from the study: Researchers could not confirm that second-wave clones peaking on day 37 targeted SARS-CoV-2.

V lost 4 bases, J lost 0 bases, and 11 bases lay in between. In germline, CDR1 is SGHRS, CDR2 YFSETQ. The CDR3 consists of 15 residues. This TCR was sampled from a man between 18 and 29 years old who had mild COVID-19 (a few samples of this study predate the infection). Cell type and time point are not known. The sequenced material came from PBMCs or a T cell subset sorted from them (not recorded which). The chain couples TRBV5-1 to TRBJ1-3; D possibly corresponds to TRBD1 (6 bases). The CDR3 here is CASSPGQSSGNTIYF. CDR3 nucleotides: TGCGCCAGCAGCCCCGGACAGAGCTCTGGAAACACCATATATTTT.